The source of this T cell receptor beta chain is a study of blood T cell repertoires in COVID-19. The data were produced by immunoSEQ multiplex PCR, yet TCRdb's version contains in-frame clones alone and is incomplete. The sample has some 350,000 clones; around 90% are singletons. The CDR3 spans 13 residues. CDR1 is SQVTM, CDR2 ANQGSEA, per germline. The ends lost 6 bases at V and 2 bases at J; junction bases unmatched: 1. This TCR came from a man aged 18-30 years with active or convalescent COVID-19. The chain employs TRBV29-1 and TRBJ1-3; 10 bases match TRBD1. The sequencing input was peripheral blood. The CDR3 DNA is TGCAGCGTCGGGACAGGGGCTGGAAACACCATATATTTT. The encoded protein is CSVGTGAGNTIYF.